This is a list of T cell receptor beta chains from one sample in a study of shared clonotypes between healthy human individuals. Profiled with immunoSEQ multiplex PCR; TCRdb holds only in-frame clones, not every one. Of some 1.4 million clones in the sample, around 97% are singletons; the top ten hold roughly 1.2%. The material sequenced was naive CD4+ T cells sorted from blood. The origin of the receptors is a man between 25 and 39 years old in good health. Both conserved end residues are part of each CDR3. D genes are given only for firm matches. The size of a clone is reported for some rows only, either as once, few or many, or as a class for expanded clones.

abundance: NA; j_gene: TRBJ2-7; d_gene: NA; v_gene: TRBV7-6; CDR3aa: CASSLAPGQFYEQYF; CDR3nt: TGTGCCAGCAGCTTAGCCCCGGGCCAGTTCTACGAGCAGTACTTC
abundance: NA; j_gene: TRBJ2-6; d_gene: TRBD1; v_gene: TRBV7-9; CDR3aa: CASSSLQGQGAFGANVLTF; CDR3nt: TGTGCCAGCAGCTCCCTCCAGGGACAGGGGGCATTTGGGGCCAACGTCCTGACTTTC
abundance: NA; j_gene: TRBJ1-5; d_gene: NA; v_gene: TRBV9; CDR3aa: CASSVVPRRREQKKDTQHF; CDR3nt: TGTGCCAGCAGCGTGGTCCCCCGAAGGCGGGAGCAAAAGAAAGATACGCAGCATTTT
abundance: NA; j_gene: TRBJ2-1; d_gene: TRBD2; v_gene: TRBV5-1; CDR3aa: CASSRGLAGGSYNEQFF; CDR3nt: TGCGCCAGCAGCAGGGGACTAGCGGGAGGGTCGTACAATGAGCAGTTCTTC
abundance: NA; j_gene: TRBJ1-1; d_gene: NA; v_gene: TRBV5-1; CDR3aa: CASSFSSTEAFF; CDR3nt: TGCGCCAGCAGCTTCAGCAGTACTGAAGCTTTCTTT
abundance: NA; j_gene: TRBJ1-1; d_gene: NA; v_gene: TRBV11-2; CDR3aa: CASSPRGWNTEAFF; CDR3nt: TGTGCCAGCAGCCCCCGGGGGTGGAACACTGAAGCTTTCTTT
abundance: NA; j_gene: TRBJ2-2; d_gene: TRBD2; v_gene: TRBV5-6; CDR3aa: CASSLARLAGNTGELFF; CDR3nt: TGTGCCAGCAGCTTGGCTCGACTAGCGGGAAACACCGGGGAGCTGTTTTTT
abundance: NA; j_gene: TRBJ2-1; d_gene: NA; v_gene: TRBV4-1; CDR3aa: CASSQDQAGPSYNEQFF; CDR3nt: TGCGCCAGCAGCCAAGATCAGGCAGGGCCTTCCTACAATGAGCAGTTCTTC
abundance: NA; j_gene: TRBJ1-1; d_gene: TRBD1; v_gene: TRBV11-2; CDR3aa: CASSSRGGIFDTEAFF; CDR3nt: TGTGCCAGCAGCTCCAGGGGGGGTATCTTCGACACTGAAGCTTTCTTT
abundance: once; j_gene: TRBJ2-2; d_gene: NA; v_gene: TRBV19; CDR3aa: CASSAGTLNTGELFF; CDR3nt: TGTGCCAGTAGTGCCGGGACACTTAACACCGGGGAGCTGTTTTTT
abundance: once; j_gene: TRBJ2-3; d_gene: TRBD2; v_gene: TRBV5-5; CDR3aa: CASSLGLAGDGDTQYF; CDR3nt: TGTGCCAGCAGCCTAGGACTAGCGGGAGATGGAGATACGCAGTATTTT
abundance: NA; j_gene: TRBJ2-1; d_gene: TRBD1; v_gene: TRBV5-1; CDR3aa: CASSPGQAYNEQFF; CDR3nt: TGCGCCAGCAGCCCCGGACAGGCGTACAATGAGCAGTTCTTC
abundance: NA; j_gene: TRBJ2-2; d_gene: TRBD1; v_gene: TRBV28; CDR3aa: CASTTLGDRGAGELFF; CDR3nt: TGTGCCAGCACCACTCTCGGGGACAGGGGGGCCGGGGAGCTGTTTTTT
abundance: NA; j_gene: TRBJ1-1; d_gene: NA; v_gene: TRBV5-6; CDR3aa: CASSLGPEAFF; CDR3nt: TGTGCCAGCAGCTTGGGACCAGAAGCTTTCTTT
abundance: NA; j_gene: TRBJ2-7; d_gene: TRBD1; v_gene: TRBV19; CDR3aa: CASRALPGQPYEQYF; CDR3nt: TGTGCCAGTAGGGCGCTCCCGGGACAGCCCTACGAGCAGTACTTC
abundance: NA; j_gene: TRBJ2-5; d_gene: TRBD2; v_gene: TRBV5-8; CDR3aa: CASSYLAGAQETQYF; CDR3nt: TGTGCCAGCAGCTATTTAGCGGGAGCTCAAGAGACCCAGTACTTC
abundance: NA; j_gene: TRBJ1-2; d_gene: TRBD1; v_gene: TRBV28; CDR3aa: CASRGGQSSYGYTF; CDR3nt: TGTGCCAGCAGGGGGGGACAGTCCTCCTATGGCTACACCTTC
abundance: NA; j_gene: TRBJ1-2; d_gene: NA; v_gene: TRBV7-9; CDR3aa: CASSSQAGAGGYTF; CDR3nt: TGTGCCAGCAGCTCGCAAGCAGGGGCTGGTGGCTACACCTTC
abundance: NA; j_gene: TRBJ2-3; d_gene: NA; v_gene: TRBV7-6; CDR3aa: CASKAGVGWDTDTQYF; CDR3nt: TGTGCCAGCAAAGCTGGGGTCGGTTGGGACACAGATACGCAGTATTTT
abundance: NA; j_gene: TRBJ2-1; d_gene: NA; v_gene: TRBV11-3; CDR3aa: CASSLRFYNEQFF; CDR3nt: TGTGCCAGCAGCTTACGGTTTTACAATGAGCAGTTCTTC
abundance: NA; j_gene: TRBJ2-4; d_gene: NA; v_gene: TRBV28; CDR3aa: CASSFGGPENIQYF; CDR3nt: TGTGCCAGCAGTTTCGGGGGGCCTGAAAACATTCAGTACTTC
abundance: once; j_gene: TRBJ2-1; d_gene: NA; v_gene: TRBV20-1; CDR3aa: CSATHNEQFF; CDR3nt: TGCAGTGCAACTCACAATGAGCAGTTCTTC
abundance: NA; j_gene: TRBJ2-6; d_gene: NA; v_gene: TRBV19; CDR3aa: CASRMMGAGSGANVLTF; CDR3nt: TGTGCCAGTAGGATGATGGGTGCAGGGTCTGGGGCCAACGTCCTGACTTTC
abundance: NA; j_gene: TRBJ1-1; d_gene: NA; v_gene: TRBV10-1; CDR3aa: CASSERVRGGQAFF; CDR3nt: TGCGCCAGCAGTGAGCGGGTCAGGGGTGGGCAAGCTTTCTTT
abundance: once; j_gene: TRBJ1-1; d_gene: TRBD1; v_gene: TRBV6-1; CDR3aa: CASSVDRGEGSTEAFF; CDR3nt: TGTGCCAGCAGTGTGGACAGGGGGGAGGGCAGCACTGAAGCTTTCTTT
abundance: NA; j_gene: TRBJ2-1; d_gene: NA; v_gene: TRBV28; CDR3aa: CASSPTLHPGNEQFF; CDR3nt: TGTGCCAGCAGCCCTACCCTACACCCGGGCAATGAGCAGTTCTTC
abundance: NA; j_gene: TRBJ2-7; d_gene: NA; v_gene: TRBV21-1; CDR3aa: CASSKRWTGVDYEQYF; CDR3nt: TGTGCCAGCAGCAAAAGGTGGACAGGTGTGGACTACGAGCAGTACTTC
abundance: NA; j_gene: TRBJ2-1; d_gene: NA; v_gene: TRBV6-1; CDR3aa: CASSGQGRLSDEQFF; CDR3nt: TGTGCCAGCAGTGGACAAGGGCGCCTTTCGGATGAGCAGTTCTTC
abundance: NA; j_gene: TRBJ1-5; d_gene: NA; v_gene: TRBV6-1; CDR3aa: CASSGSPDPGGNQPQHF; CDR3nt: TGTGCCAGCAGTGGGTCCCCGGACCCCGGCGGCAATCAGCCCCAGCATTTT
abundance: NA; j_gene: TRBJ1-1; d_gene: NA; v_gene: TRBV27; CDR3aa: CASSLLRNTEAFF; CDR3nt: TGTGCCAGCAGTTTATTAAGGAACACTGAAGCTTTCTTT
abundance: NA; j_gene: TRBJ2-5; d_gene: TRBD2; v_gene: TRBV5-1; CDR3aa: CASRVYGSGMGQETQYF; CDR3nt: TGCGCCAGCAGAGTCTACGGCAGCGGGATGGGCCAAGAGACCCAGTACTTC
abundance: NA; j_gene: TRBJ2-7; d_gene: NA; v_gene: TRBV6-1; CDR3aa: CASSEGGVSYEQYF; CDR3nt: TGTGCCAGCAGTGAAGGCGGAGTTTCCTACGAGCAGTACTTC
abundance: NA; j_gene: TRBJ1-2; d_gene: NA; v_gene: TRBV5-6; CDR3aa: CASSARRLGNYGYTF; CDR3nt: TGTGCCAGCAGCGCCCGTCGCCTGGGGAACTATGGCTACACCTTC
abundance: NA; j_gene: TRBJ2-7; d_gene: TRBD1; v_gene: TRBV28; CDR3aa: CASSSGQGRYEQYF; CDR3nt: TGTGCCAGCAGTTCAGGACAGGGAAGGTACGAGCAGTACTTC
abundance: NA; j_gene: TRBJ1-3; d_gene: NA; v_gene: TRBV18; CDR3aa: CASSLRTDTIYF; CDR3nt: TGTGCCAGCTCACTCCGGACGGACACCATATATTTT
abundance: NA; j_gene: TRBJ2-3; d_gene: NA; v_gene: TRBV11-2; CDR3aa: CASSFNPPSLLFSDTQYF; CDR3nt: TGTGCCAGCAGCTTTAACCCCCCTTCATTACTATTCTCCGATACGCAGTATTTT
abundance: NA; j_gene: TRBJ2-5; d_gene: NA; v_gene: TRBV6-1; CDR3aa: CAGGSGARGTQYF; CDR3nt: TGTGCCGGGGGCAGTGGGGCGCGGGGGACCCAGTACTTC
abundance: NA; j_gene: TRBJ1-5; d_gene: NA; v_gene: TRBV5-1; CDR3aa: CASRPAPGGPNQPQHF; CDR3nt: TGCGCCAGCAGGCCCGCCCCGGGGGGCCCTAATCAGCCCCAGCATTTT